This T cell receptor (beta chain) was observed in a study of T cell responses to AZD1222 COVID-19 vaccine. Findings and limits, study-wide: Just a handful of people given AZD1222 tested seropositive at baseline. Targeting of unmutated variant regions was reportedly seen in nearly half of spike-specific TCRs. Every sample of the repertoires postdated the peak T cell response. Spike-wide coverage was observed for vaccine-associated CD4 TCRs, with dominant responses at 160-218 and 743-854.

Clones were read by immunoSEQ multiplex PCR, and TCRdb kept only the in-frame ones, dropping some. The repertoire holds roughly 140,000 clones, with 88% as singletons. To note about this clone: As yet, its antigen is unknown.

This CDR3 region has 12 residues. Trimming removed 6 bases from V and 3 bases from J, with 8 bases in between. Germline CDR1 is LNHDA and CDR2 is SQIVND (reference sequence). This TCR derives from an adult in good health. Specimen: peripheral blood, collected on day 0 of AZD1222 vaccination. This chain links TRBV19 with TRBJ1-1; D remains ambiguous. The CDR3 region is CASSPVDTEAFF. The DNA of the CDR3 is TGTGCCAGTAGCCCGGTGGACACTGAAGCTTTCTTT.